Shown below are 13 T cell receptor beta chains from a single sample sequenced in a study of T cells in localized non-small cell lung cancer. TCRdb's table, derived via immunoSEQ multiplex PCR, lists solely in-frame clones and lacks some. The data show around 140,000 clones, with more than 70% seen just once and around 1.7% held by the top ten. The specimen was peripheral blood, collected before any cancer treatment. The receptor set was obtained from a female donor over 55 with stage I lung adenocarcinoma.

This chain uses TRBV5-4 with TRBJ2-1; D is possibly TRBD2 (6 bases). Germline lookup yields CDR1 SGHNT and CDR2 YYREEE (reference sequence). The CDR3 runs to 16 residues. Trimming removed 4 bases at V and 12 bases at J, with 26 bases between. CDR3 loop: CASSKLGPTGSGGQFF. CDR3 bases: TGTGCCAGCAGCAAATTAGGACCTACAGGCTCCGGGGGGCAGTTCTTC.

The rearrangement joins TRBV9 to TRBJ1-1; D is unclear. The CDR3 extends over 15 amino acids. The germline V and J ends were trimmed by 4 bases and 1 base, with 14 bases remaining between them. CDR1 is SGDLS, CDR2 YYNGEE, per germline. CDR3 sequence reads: CASSLEALGNTEAFF. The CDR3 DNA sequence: TGTGCCAGCAGCCTTGAGGCCTTGGGGAACACTGAAGCTTTCTTT.

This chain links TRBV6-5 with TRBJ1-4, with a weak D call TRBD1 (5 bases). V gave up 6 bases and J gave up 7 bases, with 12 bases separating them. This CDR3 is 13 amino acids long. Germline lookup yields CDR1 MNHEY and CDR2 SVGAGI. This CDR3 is CASSTGGVEKLFF. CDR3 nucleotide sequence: TGTGCCAGCAGCACAGGAGGGGTTGAAAAACTGTTTTTT.

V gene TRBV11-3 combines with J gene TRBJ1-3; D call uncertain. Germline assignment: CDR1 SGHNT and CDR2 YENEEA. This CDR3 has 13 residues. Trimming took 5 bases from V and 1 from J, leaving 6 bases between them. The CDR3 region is CASSRESGNTIYF. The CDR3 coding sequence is TGTGCCAGCAGCCGCGAATCTGGAAACACCATATATTTT.

CDR3 DNA: TGTGCCAGCAGTTTAGCAGGCCAGAGGAAGACCCAGTACTTC. This codes for CASSLAGQRKTQYF. The J gene is TRBJ2-5, the V gene TRBV28; D not resolved. The germline V gene encodes CDR1 MDHEN and CDR2 SYDVKM. There are 14 residues in the CDR3. Between the trimmed V and J ends, which lost 2 bases and 6 bases, there was a span of 13 bases.

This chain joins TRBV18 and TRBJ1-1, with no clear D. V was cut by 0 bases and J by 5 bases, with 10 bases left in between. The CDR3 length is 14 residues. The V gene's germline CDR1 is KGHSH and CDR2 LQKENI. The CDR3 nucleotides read TGTGCCAGCTCACCACCAGGGAGTAGGACTGAAGCTTTCTTT. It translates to CASSPPGSRTEAFF.

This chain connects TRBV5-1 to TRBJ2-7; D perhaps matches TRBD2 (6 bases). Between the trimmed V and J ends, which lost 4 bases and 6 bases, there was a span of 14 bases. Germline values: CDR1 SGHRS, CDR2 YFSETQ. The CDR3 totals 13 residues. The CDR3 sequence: CASSRTGVSEQYF. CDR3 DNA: TGCGCCAGCAGCCGGACGGGGGTCAGCGAGCAGTACTTC.

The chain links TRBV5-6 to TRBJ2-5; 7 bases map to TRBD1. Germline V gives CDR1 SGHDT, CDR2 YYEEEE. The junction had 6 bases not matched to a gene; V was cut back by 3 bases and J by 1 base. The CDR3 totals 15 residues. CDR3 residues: CASSWRTGLQETQYF. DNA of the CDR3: TGTGCCAGCAGCTGGAGGACAGGCCTCCAAGAGACCCAGTACTTC.

CDR3 protein: CASSLSAGAGANVLTF. The CDR3 DNA follows: TGTGCCAGCAGTTTGAGTGCAGGGGCTGGGGCCAACGTCCTGACTTTC. V and J are TRBV28 and TRBJ2-6; possibly TRBD1 for D (6 bases). Trimming left V 3 bases short and J 2 bases short, with 11 bases between. The CDR3 is 16 amino acids. The germline V gene has CDR1 MDHEN and CDR2 SYDVKM. The entire variable domain, with the rest obtained from reference TRBV28 and TRBJ2-6, is as follows: DVKVTQSSRYLVKRTGEKVFLECVQDMDHENMFWYRQDPGLGLRLIYFSYDVKMKEKGDIPEGYSVSREKKERFSLILESASTNQTSMYLCASSLSAGAGANVLTFGAGSRLTVL.

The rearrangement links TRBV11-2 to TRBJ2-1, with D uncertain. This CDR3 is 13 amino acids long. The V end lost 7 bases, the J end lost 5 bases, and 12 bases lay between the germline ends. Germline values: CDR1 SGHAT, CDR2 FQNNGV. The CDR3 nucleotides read TGTGCCAGCACTTCCAGGCAAAACAATGAGCAGTTCTTC. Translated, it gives CASTSRQNNEQFF.

The chain's CDR3 is CASSIRYSNQPQHF. CDR3 coding DNA: TGTGCCAGTAGTATACGTTATAGCAATCAGCCCCAGCATTTT. The J gene is TRBJ1-5, the V gene TRBV19, with D unresolved. The CDR3 is 14 amino acids. V was cut by 2 bases and J by 0 bases, with 5 bases left in between. From germline, CDR1 is LNHDA and CDR2 SQIVND (reference sequence).

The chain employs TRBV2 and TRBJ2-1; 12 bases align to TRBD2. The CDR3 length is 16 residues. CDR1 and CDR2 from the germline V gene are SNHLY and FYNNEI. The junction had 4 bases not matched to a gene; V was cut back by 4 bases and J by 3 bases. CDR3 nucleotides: TGTGCCAGCAGTGGTCTGACTAGCGGGAGCTACAATGAGCAGTTCTTC. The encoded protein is CASSGLTSGSYNEQFF. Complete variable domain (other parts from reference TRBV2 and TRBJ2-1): EPEVTQTPSHQVTQMGQEVILRCVPISNHLYFYWYRQILGQKVEFLVSFYNNEISEKSEIFDDQFSVERPDGSNFTLKIRSTKLEDSAMYFCASSGLTSGSYNEQFFGPGTRLTVL.

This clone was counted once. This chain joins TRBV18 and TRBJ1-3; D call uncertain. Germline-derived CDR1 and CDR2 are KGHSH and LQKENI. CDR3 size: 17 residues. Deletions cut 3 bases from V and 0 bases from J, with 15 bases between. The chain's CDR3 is CASSPPPPGISGNTIYF. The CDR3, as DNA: TGTGCCAGCTCACCCCCACCCCCAGGAATCTCTGGAAACACCATATATTTT.